Listed below are T cell receptor beta chains from one sample, sequenced in a study of blood T cell repertoires in COVID-19. TCRdb's copy holds only in-frame clones and misses some; the assay was immunoSEQ multiplex PCR. Of tens of thousands of clones in the sample, 88% were seen once. Material: peripheral blood. These TCRs come from an elderly woman with active COVID-19. The CDR3 runs from the conserved cysteine through the conserved F or W. A D gene is named only where the DNA matches it firmly. Size tells how often a clone was seen (once, few, many) or the class of an expanded clone, and some rows leave it out.

abundance | d_gene | j_gene | v_gene | CDR3nt | CDR3aa
NA | NA | TRBJ2-3 | TRBV4-3 | TGCGCCAGCAGCCAAGATCTAAGCACAGATACGCAGTATTTT | CASSQDLSTDTQYF
NA | TRBD1 | TRBJ1-1 | TRBV4-2 | TGTGCCAGCAGCACTCGGACAGGGACCAACACTGAAGCTTTCTTT | CASSTRTGTNTEAFF
NA | NA | TRBJ1-4 | TRBV11-2 | TGTGCCAGCAGCTTTTCCTGGGGAGGTAACGAAAAACTGTTTTTT | CASSFSWGGNEKLFF
NA | NA | TRBJ2-5 | TRBV18 | TGTGCCAGCTCACTAGCGAGACAAGAGACCCAGTACTTC | CASSLARQETQYF
NA | NA | TRBJ2-1 | TRBV19 | TGTGCCAGTAGTGCCCGACAGACCTACAATGAGCAGTTCTTC | CASSARQTYNEQFF
NA | NA | TRBJ1-1 | TRBV7-3 | TGTGCCAGCACCCTGGACAGTTCGAACACTGAAGCTTTCTTT | CASTLDSSNTEAFF
NA | NA | TRBJ1-2 | TRBV14 | TGTGCCAGCAGCCAAAATCAGGGAAACTATGGCTACACCTTC | CASSQNQGNYGYTF
NA | NA | TRBJ2-7 | TRBV23-1 | TGCGCCAGCCCGGGGAGCCACCACGAGCAGTACTTC | CASPGSHHEQYF
once | NA | TRBJ2-3 | TRBV28 | TGTGCCTGTCGCGCAGGCCCTAACACAGATACGCAGTATTTT | CACRAGPNTDTQYF
NA | NA | TRBJ1-5 | TRBV27 | TGTGCCAGCAGTTTATGGAGAGATAGCAATCAGCCCCAGCATTTT | CASSLWRDSNQPQHF
NA | NA | TRBJ2-2 | TRBV18 | TGTGCCAGCTCACCGAACAGGGTTTCGAACACCGGGGAGCTGTTTTTT | CASSPNRVSNTGELFF
NA | TRBD1 | TRBJ2-3 | TRBV11-1 | TGTGCCAGCAGCCTCCGGGACAGGGGATTCACAGATACGCAGTATTTT | CASSLRDRGFTDTQYF
NA | NA | TRBJ2-2 | TRBV7-9 | TGTGCCAGCAGCTCCCGGTGGGGGGAGCTGTTTTTT | CASSSRWGELFF
NA | TRBD1 | TRBJ2-5 | TRBV2 | TGTGCCAGCAGTGAAGGTTGGGGACAGGGGGCTGGAGAGACCCAGTACTTC | CASSEGWGQGAGETQYF
NA | NA | TRBJ2-7 | TRBV27 | TGTGCCAGCAGTTTATCGATCGGGGGCTCCTACGAGCAGTACTTC | CASSLSIGGSYEQYF
NA | TRBD2 | TRBJ2-2 | TRBV24-1 | TGTGCCACCAGTGATTTGTCTAGCGGAAGTACCGGGGAGCTGTTTTTT | CATSDLSSGSTGELFF
NA | TRBD2 | TRBJ2-5 | TRBV4-2 | TGTGCCAGCAGCCAAGACTTACTAGCGGGAGGGTACCAAGAGACCCAGTACTTC | CASSQDLLAGGYQETQYF
NA | TRBD1 | TRBJ2-7 | TRBV28 | TGTGCCAGCAGCCTAAGCCCTGGGACAGGGGGTGGGAAGCAGTACTTC | CASSLSPGTGGGKQYF